The clone carrying this T cell receptor (beta chain) has only one observation. This CDR3 is 12 amino acids long. The V end was cut by 6 bases, the J end by 9 bases, with 12 bases between. The germline V gene has CDR1 MGHDK and CDR2 SYGVNS. The sample comes from a study of control samples from healthy donors and cancer patients. Using immunoSEQ multiplex PCR, the repertoire was profiled, and TCRdb retains in-frame clones only, with some absent. The data show about 97,000 clones, roughly 89% seen once. This rearrangement joins TRBV25-1 to TRBJ2-1; D gene unclear. This TCR came from a man aged 25 to 40 in good health. The specimen sequenced was blood. The CDR3, as DNA: TGTGCCAGCAGCTCACAGATTGGTGAGCAGTTCTTC. Translated, it gives CASSSQIGEQFF.